This T cell receptor (beta chain) derives from a study of blood T cell repertoires in COVID-19. In the study overall: Sample material is recorded as cDNA or gDNA derived from T cells, B-cell-depleted T cells, or PBMCs.

TCRdb's table, derived via immunoSEQ multiplex PCR, lists solely in-frame clones and lacks some. There are 300,000 to 350,000 clones in the sample; approximately 90% occur only once, and around 10% lies in the top ten. Germline CDR1 and CDR2: MNHEY and SVGAGI. Germline trimming cut 8 bases from V and 2 bases from J; bases unmatched to any gene: 3. The CDR3 runs to 15 residues. Sequenced material: peripheral blood. This sequence originates from a man younger than 45 with COVID-19, enrolled during active disease. The rearrangement links TRBV6-5 to TRBJ2-2, with 12 nucleotides matching TRBD1. The CDR3 here is CASAGTGGNTGELFF. CDR3 nucleotide sequence: TGTGCCAGCGCTGGGACAGGGGGCAACACCGGGGAGCTGTTTTTT.